These 3 T cell receptor beta chains were all obtained from the same sample, sequenced in a study of control samples from healthy donors and cancer patients. Libraries were prepared by immunoSEQ multiplex PCR; TCRdb keeps only in-frame clonotypes and omits some of them. The table shows 150,000 to 200,000 clones, with 90% occurring only once. Sequenced material: blood. These TCRs come from a woman between 45 and 60 years old in good health.

V is TRBV4-3 and J is TRBJ1-3, with a weak D call TRBD1 (5 bases). This CDR3 contains 16 residues. V was clipped by 1 base and J by 0 bases, with 10 bases between them. Germline V gene data show CDR1 as LGHNA and CDR2 as YSLEER. The CDR3 here is CASSQVQGVSGNTIYF. CDR3 in DNA: TGCGCCAGCAGCCAAGTTCAGGGAGTCTCTGGAAACACCATATATTTT.

In its sample, this clone was seen once. V usage is TRBV7-2 and J usage is TRBJ2-7; 7 bases are shared with TRBD2. This CDR3 contains 15 residues. Looked up from germline, CDR1 is SGHTA and CDR2 is FQGNSA. With 1 base clipped from V and 3 bases from J, the junction kept 6 bases outside the gene matches. CDR3 DNA sequence: TGTGCCAGCAGCTTAGAACCAGCGGGGCACTACGAGCAGTACTTC. Translation gives CASSLEPAGHYEQYF.

The chain has TRBV7-8 and TRBJ1-5; D gene uncertain. This CDR3 region has 11 residues. V dropped 5 bases and J dropped 12 bases, with 11 bases sitting between them. In germline, CDR1 is SGHVS, CDR2 FQNEAQ. The DNA of the CDR3 is TGTGCCAGCAGCCGAGATTTGCTCCAGCATTTT. The encoded protein is CASSRDLLQHF.